A single sample is the source of the 14 T cell receptor beta chains below, sequenced in a study of pediatric ulcerative colitis. Sequencing used immunoSEQ multiplex PCR; TCRdb keeps in-frame clones, though not all of them. Of about 36,000 clones in the sample, approximately 87% are singletons; the top ten hold approximately 25%. The sequenced sample consisted of blood. Receptor source: a girl aged 5-17 years with moderate ulcerative colitis.

Here the CDR3 reads CASSEALNSPLHF. CDR3 in DNA: TGTGCCAGCAGTGAAGCCCTTAATTCACCCCTCCACTTT. The V and J genes are TRBV6-1 and TRBJ1-6, with D unclear. The V gene's germline CDR1 is MNHNS and CDR2 SASEGT. V was clipped by 0 bases and J by 6 bases, with 3 bases between them. There are 13 residues in the CDR3.

The chain employs TRBV6-1 and TRBJ2-5, with 9 bases fitting TRBD2. CDR3 length: 14 residues. The trim removed 2 bases at V and 6 bases at J, leaving 4 bases unmatched. Germline CDR1 is MNHNS and CDR2 is SASEGT. CDR3 sequence: CASSEFSGGQTQYF. The CDR3 region has the DNA TGTGCCAGCAGTGAATTTAGCGGGGGACAGACCCAGTACTTC.

This chain connects TRBV6-5 to TRBJ2-2; possible D gene TRBD2, 6 bases. Germline V gene sequence: CDR1 MNHEY, CDR2 SVGAGI. The CDR3 consists of 12 residues. The DNA of the CDR3 is TGTGCGACGGAGGGGAACACCGGGGAGCTGTTTTTT. This gives the protein CATEGNTGELFF.

The table lists this clone with a few counts. The chain has TRBV30 and TRBJ1-1; 10 bases match TRBD1. The CDR3 totals 14 residues. V lost 4 bases and J lost 6; bases outside the gene matches: 8. Germline CDR1 GTSNPN, CDR2 SVGIG (reference sequence). In nucleotides, the CDR3 is TGTGCCTGGAACCGGGACAGGGGAATCGCTGAAGCTTTCTTT. The encoded protein is CAWNRDRGIAEAFF.

This clone was observed a single time. The genes are TRBV27 and TRBJ2-7; D is unresolved. The CDR3 is 15 amino acids. Trimming took off 0 bases at V and 9 bases at J, with 18 bases between the two ends. Germline V gene lookup returns CDR1 MNHEY and CDR2 SMNVEV (reference sequence). The CDR3 coding sequence is TGTGCCAGCAGTTTATCGTCGGCGGTCGACGACGGGCAGTACTTC. It translates to CASSLSSAVDDGQYF.

The chain carries TRBV7-8 and TRBJ2-4; D unclear. CDR3 size: 16 residues. Trimming removed 4 bases from V and 0 bases from J, with 13 bases in between. Germline CDR1 SGHVS, CDR2 FQNEAQ. The DNA for the CDR3 is TGTGCCAGCAGCTCAACCTCTGTTATAGCCAAAAACATTCAGTACTTC. The encoded protein is CASSSTSVIAKNIQYF.

This chain uses TRBV6-1 with TRBJ1-3; 8 positions match TRBD1. The V gene's germline CDR1 is MNHNS and CDR2 SASEGT. The V and J ends lost 0 bases and 0 bases, in that order; junction bases with no gene match: 7. This CDR3 is built from 18 residues. The CDR3 loop is CASSEAGGQGNSGNTIYF. The CDR3 DNA is TGTGCCAGCAGTGAAGCGGGTGGACAGGGAAACTCTGGAAACACCATATATTTT.

The chain recombines TRBV11-2 with TRBJ2-1; 9 bases are a match to TRBD2. V shed 2 bases, J shed 7 bases, and the junction held 6 bases outside the gene matches. This CDR3 spans 15 amino acids. Per germline, CDR1 SGHAT and CDR2 FQNNGV. The DNA of the CDR3 is TGTGCCAGCAGCTTACTAGCGGGGTATGGGAATGAGCAGTTCTTC. Its translation: CASSLLAGYGNEQFF.

The genes are TRBV25-1 and TRBJ2-2, with D hard to call. The CDR3 runs 16 residues. Germline V gene sequence: CDR1 MGHDK, CDR2 SYGVNS. The V and J ends lost 1 base and 6 bases respectively, with 15 bases between them. The CDR3: CASSESTFVVPGELFF. The CDR3, as DNA: TGTGCCAGCAGTGAATCGACGTTTGTGGTCCCCGGGGAGCTGTTTTTT.

By proportion, this clone is medium-sized. V and J are TRBV27 and TRBJ2-3; D may match TRBD1 or TRBD2 (5 bases each). Trimming shortened V by 6 bases and J by 3 bases, and 16 bases separated the two germline ends. Germline lookup yields CDR1 MNHEY and CDR2 SMNVEV (reference sequence). The CDR3 length is 15 residues. CDR3: CASSPTAWGTDTQYF. CDR3 in DNA: TGTGCCAGCAGCCCAACGGCGTGGGGGACAGATACGCAGTATTTT.

This chain links TRBV7-9 with TRBJ2-5; D is unresolved. Germline CDR1 SEHNR, CDR2 FQNEAQ (reference sequence). V was trimmed by 1 base and J by 5 bases, leaving 11 bases between them. This CDR3 comprises 14 residues. CDR3 protein: CASSLGGRSETQYF. In DNA form, the CDR3 reads TGTGCCAGCAGCTTAGGCGGCCGTAGTGAGACCCAGTACTTC.

This clone was picked up one time. The chain combines TRBV6-6 with TRBJ2-1, with 12 bases aligning to TRBD2. Per the germline V gene, CDR1 is MNHNY and CDR2 is SVGAGI (reference sequence). The CDR3 contains 16 residues. Trimming at V came to 5 bases and at J to 6 bases, leaving 8 bases not matched to a gene. The chain's CDR3 is CASSTSPSGGGNEQFF. The CDR3, as DNA: TGTGCCAGCAGTACCTCTCCTAGCGGGGGGGGCAATGAGCAGTTCTTC.

The V gene is TRBV6-5, the J gene TRBJ2-5; no reliable D call. Trimming took 6 bases from V and 5 from J, leaving 7 bases between them. Germline CDR1 and CDR2: MNHEY and SVGAGI. This CDR3 contains 11 residues. The CDR3 loop is CASSTGETQYF. In nucleotides, the CDR3 is TGTGCCAGCAGCACCGGGGAGACCCAGTACTTC.

The rearrangement joins TRBV29-1 to TRBJ2-7; tentative D call: TRBD2 (5 bases). The CDR3 totals 13 residues. In germline, CDR1 is SQVTM, CDR2 ANQGSEA. Trimming removed 3 bases at V and 0 bases at J, with 9 bases between. The CDR3 here is CSVEVGSSYEQYF. The CDR3 DNA reads as TGCAGCGTTGAGGTGGGGAGCTCCTACGAGCAGTACTTC.